Included here is one T cell receptor (beta chain) sequence, with context. Extraction of RNA preceded its reverse transcription into cDNA, which served as the sequencing template. TCRdb's table, derived via immunoSEQ multiplex PCR, lists solely in-frame clones and lacks some. The repertoire holds tens of thousands of clones, with around 29% as singletons. The data were obtained in a study of CD8+ T cells in alopecia areata. CDR1 MNHNS and CDR2 SASEGT come from the germline V gene. There are 10 residues in the CDR3. Trimming pared 5 bases from V and 12 bases from J, leaving 10 bases between. Treatment meaning: oral pan-JAK inhibitor, 5-10 mg twice daily.

This chain connects TRBV6-1 to TRBJ1-1, with a possible D match to TRBD1 (5 bases). The sequence was collected from a human donor with alopecia areata. Specimen: CD8+ T cells sorted from blood, collected at week 4, from a patient treated with tofacitinib. The CDR3 nucleotides are TGTGCCAGCAGTTCCGGGGACTCTTTCTTT. Translation: CASSSGDSFF.